A single sample gave rise to the 14 T cell receptor beta chains below, sequenced in a study of control samples from healthy donors and cancer patients. The repertoire was sequenced with immunoSEQ multiplex PCR; TCRdb's copy has only in-frame clones and lacks some. The sample has 200,000 or so clones, around 94% seen once. The sequencing sample was made of blood. The source is a middle-aged man in good health.

For this clone: One end of the junction varies from germline; a read error may be responsible. V and J are TRBV11-3 and TRBJ2-2, with 9 bases matching TRBD1. Germline lookup yields CDR1 SGHNT and CDR2 YENEEA. This CDR3 is built from 19 residues. The CDR3 bases are TGTGCCAGCAGCGACCTTCCGTTTACAGGGGGCCTCGAACACCGGGGAGCTGTTTTT. This gives the protein CASSDLPFTGGLEHRGAVF. The complete variable domain, with remaining parts taken from reference TRBV11-3 and TRBJ2-2, reads EAGVVQSPRYKIIEKKQPVAFWCNPISGHNTLYWYLQNLGQGPELLIRYENEEAVDDSQLPKDRFSAERLKGVDSTLKIQPAELGDSAVYLCASSDLPFTGGLEHRGAVFGEGSRLTVL.

The chain links TRBV27 to TRBJ2-2, with D tentatively TRBD1 (5 bases). In germline, CDR1 is MNHEY, CDR2 SMNVEV (reference sequence). Trimming removed 5 bases at V and 4 bases at J, with 14 bases between. The CDR3 consists of 15 residues. CDR3 residues: CASSLGPQGTGELFF. The CDR3 DNA is TGTGCCAGCAGTCTGGGGCCTCAGGGCACCGGGGAGCTGTTTTTT.

The gene calls are TRBV5-8 and TRBJ1-1, with a possible D match to TRBD1 (5 bases). The ends were cut back, 3 bases at V and 11 bases at J, with 14 bases in the middle. CDR3 length: 12 amino acids. Germline V CDR1 and CDR2: SGHTS, YDEGEE. This CDR3 reads CASSYGTTTAFF. CDR3 nucleotides: TGTGCCAGCAGCTACGGGACTACTACGGCTTTCTTT.

The J gene is TRBJ2-2, the V gene TRBV9, with 10 bases lining up with TRBD2. The CDR3 covers 17 residues. V trimming: 4 bases; J trimming: 7 bases; junction bases outside the gene matches: 13. CDR1 and CDR2 (germline): SGDLS, YYNGEE. In DNA, the CDR3 is TGTGCCAGCAGCCTTTCCTTTAGCGGGGGGCCAAGCGGGGAGCTGTTTTTT. Its protein product is CASSLSFSGGPSGELFF.

This sequence joins TRBV5-6 and TRBJ2-2; D is unresolved. In germline, CDR1 is SGHDT, CDR2 YYEEEE. V was shortened by 2 bases and J by 0 bases, with 5 bases between the two germline ends. The CDR3 covers 14 residues. This CDR3 is CASSFLSNTGELFF. The CDR3 nucleotides are TGTGCCAGCAGCTTCCTTTCGAACACCGGGGAGCTGTTTTTT. Filled out from reference TRBV5-6 and TRBJ2-2, the complete variable domain reads DAGVTQSPTHLIKTRGQQVTLRCSPKSGHDTVSWYQQALGQGPQFIFQYYEEEERQRGNFPDRFSGHQFPNYSSELNVNALLLGDSALYLCASSFLSNTGELFFGEGSRLTVL.

The V and J genes are TRBV5-1 and TRBJ2-7, with TRBD1 matching 8 bases. This CDR3 has 15 residues. V lost 4 bases, J lost 0 bases, and 6 bases stayed unmatched. Per the germline V gene, CDR1 is SGHRS and CDR2 is YFSETQ. The CDR3: CASSIGQGRSYEQYF. The CDR3 coding sequence is TGCGCCAGCAGCATAGGACAGGGACGCTCCTACGAGCAGTACTTC.

The rearrangement joins TRBV11-2 to TRBJ2-5, with D perhaps assigned TRBD1 or TRBD2 (5 bases each). The V and J ends lost 6 bases and 5 bases respectively, with 22 bases between them. This CDR3 spans 16 amino acids. Looked up from germline, CDR1 is SGHAT and CDR2 is FQNNGV. The CDR3 is CASSSRLRDRRETQYF. CDR3 in DNA: TGTGCCAGCAGTTCCCGGCTTCGGGACCGCCGGGAGACCCAGTACTTC.

This clone was seen just once. The rearrangement joins TRBV9 to TRBJ2-6, with a tentative D call TRBD1 (5 bases). V was pared by 0 bases and J by 4 bases, with 11 bases between. Germline V gene sequence: CDR1 SGDLS, CDR2 YYNGEE. The CDR3 contains 16 residues. The CDR3 reads CASSVAVGVGANVLTF. The DNA for the CDR3 is TGTGCCAGCAGCGTAGCTGTAGGGGTAGGGGCCAACGTCCTGACTTTC.

This clone was recorded once. V usage is TRBV6-2 or TRBV6-3 and J usage is TRBJ1-2; D is uncertain. The CDR3 is 13 residues long. V lost 5 bases to trimming and J lost 8 bases, with 15 bases between them. In germline, CDR1 is MNHEY, CDR2 SVGEGT. CDR3 nucleotide sequence: TGTGCCAGCAGTGATGGTCTCTCCTGGGGCTACACCTTC. Translation gives CASSDGLSWGYTF.

The chain combines TRBV5-1 with TRBJ1-4; the D gene is possibly TRBD1 (6 bases). The CDR3 has 13 residues. Germline CDR1 SGHRS, CDR2 YFSETQ. V was shortened by 4 bases and J by 6 bases, with 10 bases between the two germline ends. CDR3 region: CASSPGVDEKLFF. The CDR3 nucleotides read TGCGCCAGCAGCCCAGGGGTGGATGAAAAACTGTTTTTT.

The chain joins TRBV3-1 (or the pseudogene TRBV3-2) to TRBJ1-2; no definite D call. This CDR3 region has 13 residues. V was pared by 0 bases and J by 8 bases, with 10 bases between. Germline V gene lookup returns CDR1 LGHDT and CDR2 YNNKEL (reference sequence). The CDR3 loop reads CASSQEPIWGYTF. The CDR3 region has the DNA TGTGCCAGCAGCCAAGAACCCATCTGGGGCTACACCTTC.

The rearrangement uses TRBV10-3 and TRBJ1-6; a weak D match, TRBD1 (6 bases). The CDR3 is 12 residues long. V lost 4 bases, J lost 9 bases, and 7 bases lay in between. Germline V gene data show CDR1 as ENHRY and CDR2 as SYGVKD. Here the CDR3 reads CAISGGGSPLHF. CDR3 bases: TGTGCCATCAGTGGAGGGGGTTCACCCCTCCACTTT.

The rearrangement joins TRBV19 to TRBJ1-2; 8 bases align to TRBD1. From germline, CDR1 is LNHDA and CDR2 SQIVND (reference sequence). The ends lost 5 bases at V and 5 bases at J; junction bases unmatched: 10. This CDR3 contains 15 residues. The DNA for the CDR3 is TGTGCCAGTAGTCTGTCTCCTGGGACAGGTTATGGCTACACCTTC. Translating gives CASSLSPGTGYGYTF.

The chain employs TRBV5-1 and TRBJ1-2; 11 nucleotides line up with TRBD1. After removal of 4 bases from V and 7 bases from J, the junction contained 6 bases not matched to a gene. CDR1 and CDR2 from the germline V gene are SGHRS and YFSETQ. This CDR3 is built from 14 residues. The CDR3 loop reads CASSPGQGAAGYTF. The CDR3 nucleotides are TGCGCCAGCAGCCCCGGACAGGGGGCTGCTGGCTACACCTTC.